Listed below are T cell receptor beta chains from one sample, sequenced in a study of T cell changes during pregnancy in multiple sclerosis. Method: immunoSEQ multiplex PCR; TCRdb's copy keeps in-frame clones and lacks some. The top ten clones hold about 6.3% of a sample with about 38,000 clones, roughly nine tenths of them seen once. The material was CD8+ T cells from peripheral blood mononuclear cells, obtained in the second trimester of pregnancy. The receptors here all came from a female donor with multiple sclerosis, enrolled in a pregnancy study. Both conserved end residues are part of each CDR3. A D gene is named only where the DNA matches it firmly. A row's size may be missing; if present it is once, few, many or a size class.

D gene	clone size	V gene	J gene	CDR3 protein	CDR3 DNA
NA	NA	TRBV7-9	TRBJ2-1	CASSPIGGAYNEQFF	TGTGCCAGCAGCCCCATAGGGGGGGCCTACAATGAGCAGTTCTTC
NA	NA	TRBV5-6	TRBJ1-2	CASSSNPAGYTF	TGTGCCAGCAGCTCCAACCCTGCGGGCTACACCTTC
NA	NA	TRBV4-1	TRBJ2-7	CASSQELGRAEEQYF	TGCGCCAGCAGCCAAGAGCTGGGCCGTGCAGAGGAGCAGTACTTC
NA	NA	TRBV19	TRBJ2-4	CASSIGRDIQYF	TGTGCCAGTAGTATAGGGAGGGACATTCAGTACTTC
TRBD1	once	TRBV27	TRBJ1-1	CASSWTGSTEAFF	TGTGCCAGCAGCTGGACAGGGAGCACTGAAGCTTTCTTT
NA	NA	TRBV4-2	TRBJ1-2	CASSQVVGDFAEDGYTF	TGTGCCAGCAGCCAAGTGGTCGGGGATTTCGCGGAAGATGGCTACACCTTC
NA	NA	TRBV5-6	TRBJ1-5	CASSYTYNQPQHF	TGTGCCAGCAGCTATACATACAATCAGCCCCAGCATTTT
NA	NA	TRBV29-1	TRBJ2-1	CSVGGTVEERDNEQFF	TGCAGCGTTGGCGGGACAGTCGAAGAAAGGGACAATGAGCAGTTCTTC
NA	NA	TRBV19	TRBJ2-7	CASSIATGEQYF	TGTGCCAGTAGTATAGCGACGGGTGAGCAGTACTTC
NA	NA	TRBV15	TRBJ1-1	CATSRVGSTEAFF	TGTGCCACCAGCAGAGTGGGGAGCACTGAAGCTTTCTTT
NA	NA	TRBV5-1	TRBJ2-7	CASSLESSYEQYF	TGCGCCAGCAGCTTAGAGAGCTCCTACGAGCAGTACTTC
NA	NA	TRBV7-8	TRBJ1-4	CASSLGAGLNEKLFF	TGTGCCAGCAGCTTAGGGGCAGGGTTGAATGAAAAACTGTTTTTT
NA	NA	TRBV9	TRBJ2-1	CASSVAVLVPEQFF	TGTGCCAGCAGCGTAGCGGTCCTTGTCCCCGAGCAGTTCTTC
NA	NA	TRBV4-3	TRBJ2-3	CASSQAGSTDTQYF	TGCGCCAGCAGCCAAGCCGGGAGCACAGATACGCAGTATTTT
TRBD2	NA	TRBV19	TRBJ2-1	CASTPSGLAGINEQFF	TGTGCCAGTACCCCCTCGGGACTAGCGGGAATCAATGAGCAGTTCTTC
TRBD2	NA	TRBV27	TRBJ2-7	CASRYKASGLSYEQYF	TGTGCCAGCAGATATAAAGCTAGCGGGCTCTCCTACGAGCAGTACTTC
TRBD2	NA	TRBV7-6	TRBJ2-3	CASSLERTSGLRQYF	TGTGCCAGCAGCTTAGAAAGGACTAGCGGCCTCCGGCAGTATTTT
TRBD2	NA	TRBV5-4	TRBJ2-1	CASSSRGGALDEQFF	TGTGCCAGCAGCTCGCGCGGGGGGGCTTTGGATGAGCAGTTCTTC
TRBD2	NA	TRBV10-1	TRBJ2-7	CASSDHGLAGLYEQYF	TGCGCCAGCAGTGACCATGGACTAGCGGGCCTCTACGAGCAGTACTTC
TRBD1	NA	TRBV5-1	TRBJ1-1	CASSSGTGTKGTEAFF	TGCGCCAGCAGCTCCGGGACAGGCACAAAGGGGACTGAAGCTTTCTTT
TRBD2	NA	TRBV29-1	TRBJ2-7	CSVEDALAGVSYEQYF	TGCAGCGTTGAAGATGCACTAGCGGGAGTCTCCTACGAGCAGTACTTC
NA	NA	TRBV19	TRBJ1-1	CATGSGLNTEAFF	TGTGCCACCGGGTCGGGTCTAAACACTGAAGCTTTCTTT
NA	NA	TRBV5-1	TRBJ1-1	CASSLAGGGTGTEAFF	TGCGCCAGCAGCTTGGCCGGGGGGGGGACTGGCACTGAAGCTTTCTTT
NA	NA	TRBV19	TRBJ1-5	CASSAGGNQPQHF	TGTGCCAGTAGTGCAGGGGGCAATCAGCCCCAGCATTTT
NA	once	TRBV11-2	TRBJ2-1	CASTRVNNEQFF	TGTGCCAGCACCAGGGTGAATAATGAGCAGTTCTTC
NA	NA	TRBV27	TRBJ2-1	CASSTTTYNEQFF	TGTGCCAGCTCCACTACCACCTACAATGAGCAGTTCTTC
NA	NA	TRBV9	TRBJ2-7	CASSVVGSGEQYF	TGTGCCAGCAGCGTAGTTGGGTCAGGCGAGCAGTACTTC
NA	NA	TRBV27	TRBJ2-5	CASSLRPAAYQETQYF	TGTGCCAGCAGTTTACGCCCGGCGGCCTACCAAGAGACCCAGTACTTC
TRBD2	NA	TRBV29-1	TRBJ2-1	CSVTSGTSINEQFF	TGCAGCGTGACCTCCGGGACTAGCATCAATGAGCAGTTCTTC
NA	NA	TRBV11-1	TRBJ1-1	CASSLDYRVDTEAFF	TGTGCCAGCAGCTTAGACTACAGGGTCGACACTGAAGCTTTCTTT